A selection of T cell receptor beta chains follows, all from one sample in a study of cytomegalovirus exposure and HLA in healthy donors. Measured with immunoSEQ multiplex PCR; TCRdb has only the in-frame clones, and not every one. The sample carries approximately 140,000 clones, over 60% recorded once. The sequencing sample was made of PBMCs. The receptors stem from a woman aged 50 to 60 in good health and CMV-seronegative. The CDR3 runs from the conserved cysteine through the conserved F or W. Fields, in order: V gene, clone size, J gene, D gene, CDR3 protein, CDR3 DNA. The D gene is left open where the match is weak. Clone size is not always given. Where it is, it says once, few, many or a class for expanded clones.

v_gene: TRBV23-1
abundance: few
j_gene: TRBJ2-7
d_gene: -
CDR3aa: CAIPGSYPTYEQYF
CDR3nt: TGCGCCATCCCAGGGTCATACCCAACCTACGAGCAGTACTTC

v_gene: TRBV29-1
abundance: -
j_gene: TRBJ1-1
d_gene: -
CDR3aa: CSVERGDPSTEAFF
CDR3nt: TGCAGCGTTGAACGCGGCGACCCTTCTACTGAAGCTTTCTTT

v_gene: TRBV7-2
abundance: -
j_gene: TRBJ1-4
d_gene: -
CDR3aa: CASSFRVREKLFF
CDR3nt: TGTGCCAGCAGCTTCAGGGTTCGAGAAAAACTGTTTTTT

v_gene: TRBV5-6
abundance: -
j_gene: TRBJ1-3
d_gene: TRBD1
CDR3aa: CASSFIQGALSGNTIYF
CDR3nt: TGTGCCAGCAGCTTCATTCAGGGGGCGTTGTCTGGAAACACCATATATTTT

v_gene: TRBV9
abundance: -
j_gene: TRBJ1-1
d_gene: -
CDR3aa: CASSAPIRDMVTFF
CDR3nt: TGTGCCAGCAGCGCCCCCATCCGGGACATGGTGACTTTCTTT

v_gene: TRBV4-2
abundance: -
j_gene: TRBJ1-6
d_gene: -
CDR3aa: CASSQDRPSSYNSPLHF
CDR3nt: TGTGCCAGCAGCCAAGATCGCCCTAGCTCCTATAATTCACCCCTCCACTTT

v_gene: TRBV2
abundance: -
j_gene: TRBJ2-1
d_gene: -
CDR3aa: CASSDMRSSYNEQFF
CDR3nt: TGTGCCAGCAGTGATATGCGGAGCTCCTACAATGAGCAGTTCTTC

v_gene: TRBV6-4
abundance: -
j_gene: TRBJ1-2
d_gene: -
CDR3aa: CASSELAGNYGYTF
CDR3nt: TGTGCCAGCAGTGAGCTGGCAGGGAACTATGGCTACACCTTC

v_gene: TRBV11-2
abundance: -
j_gene: TRBJ2-5
d_gene: -
CDR3aa: CANGAKQETQYF
CDR3nt: TGTGCCAATGGGGCTAAACAAGAGACCCAGTACTTC

v_gene: TRBV6-6
abundance: -
j_gene: TRBJ2-5
d_gene: -
CDR3aa: CASRSTRQETQYF
CDR3nt: TGTGCCAGCAGGTCGACTAGACAAGAGACCCAGTACTTC

v_gene: TRBV7-9
abundance: -
j_gene: TRBJ2-7
d_gene: TRBD1
CDR3aa: CSSSLVITGGTYEQYF
CDR3nt: TGTTCCAGCAGCTTAGTTATTACAGGGGGAACCTACGAGCAGTACTTC

v_gene: TRBV9
abundance: -
j_gene: TRBJ1-2
d_gene: TRBD1
CDR3aa: CASSNHPGQGNDGYTF
CDR3nt: TGTGCCAGCAGCAATCATCCGGGACAGGGTAACGATGGCTACACCTTC

v_gene: TRBV2
abundance: -
j_gene: TRBJ1-2
d_gene: -
CDR3aa: CASAGHQGGYTF
CDR3nt: TGTGCCAGCGCCGGGCACCAGGGAGGCTACACCTTC

v_gene: TRBV19
abundance: -
j_gene: TRBJ1-4
d_gene: -
CDR3aa: CASSPLAGGEKLFF
CDR3nt: TGTGCCAGTAGTCCTCTGGCGGGGGGTGAAAAACTGTTTTTT

v_gene: TRBV6-7
abundance: -
j_gene: TRBJ2-1
d_gene: -
CDR3aa: CASSGGPGEQFF
CDR3nt: TGTGCCAGCAGTGGAGGTCCGGGCGAGCAGTTCTTC

v_gene: TRBV5-6
abundance: -
j_gene: TRBJ2-1
d_gene: -
CDR3aa: CASSLGRQGEQFF
CDR3nt: TGTGCCAGCAGCTTGGGTCGTCAGGGTGAGCAGTTCTTC

v_gene: TRBV10-3
abundance: -
j_gene: TRBJ1-2
d_gene: TRBD1
CDR3aa: CATWDRGHYGYTF
CDR3nt: TGTGCCACGTGGGACAGGGGGCACTATGGCTACACCTTC

v_gene: TRBV6-6
abundance: -
j_gene: TRBJ2-7
d_gene: -
CDR3aa: CASSVYRELGEQYF
CDR3nt: TGTGCCAGCAGTGTCTACAGGGAATTAGGGGAGCAGTACTTC

v_gene: TRBV29-1
abundance: once
j_gene: TRBJ1-2
d_gene: TRBD1
CDR3aa: CSVTGGSDYGYTF
CDR3nt: TGCAGCGTTACAGGGGGGTCCGACTATGGCTACACCTTC